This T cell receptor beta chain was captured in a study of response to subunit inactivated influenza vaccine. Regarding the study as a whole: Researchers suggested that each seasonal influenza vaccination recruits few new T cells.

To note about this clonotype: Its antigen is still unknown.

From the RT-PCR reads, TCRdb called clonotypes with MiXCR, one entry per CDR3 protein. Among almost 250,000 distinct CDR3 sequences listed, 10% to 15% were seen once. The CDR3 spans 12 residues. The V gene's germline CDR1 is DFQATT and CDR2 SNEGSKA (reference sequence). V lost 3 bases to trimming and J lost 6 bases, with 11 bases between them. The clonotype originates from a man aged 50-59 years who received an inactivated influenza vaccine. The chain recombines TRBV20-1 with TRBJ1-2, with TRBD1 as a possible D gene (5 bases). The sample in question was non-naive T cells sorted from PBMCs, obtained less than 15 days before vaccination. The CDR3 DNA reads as TGCAGTGCTAGTTCGGGGGATGATGGCTACACCTTC. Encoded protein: CSASSGDDGYTF.